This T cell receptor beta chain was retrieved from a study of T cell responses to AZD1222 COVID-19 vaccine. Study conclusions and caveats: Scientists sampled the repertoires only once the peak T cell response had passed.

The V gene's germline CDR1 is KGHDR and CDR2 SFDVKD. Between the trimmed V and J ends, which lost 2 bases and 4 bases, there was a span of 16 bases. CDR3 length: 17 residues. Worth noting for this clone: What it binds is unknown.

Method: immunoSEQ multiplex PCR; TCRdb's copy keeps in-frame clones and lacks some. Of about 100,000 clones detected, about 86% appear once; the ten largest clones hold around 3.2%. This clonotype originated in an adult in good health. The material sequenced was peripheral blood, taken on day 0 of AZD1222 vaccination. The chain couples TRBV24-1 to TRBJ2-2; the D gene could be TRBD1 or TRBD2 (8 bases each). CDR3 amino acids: CATSDWTGTRGTGELFF. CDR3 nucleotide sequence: TGTGCCACCAGTGATTGGACAGGGACTAGGGGCACCGGGGAGCTGTTTTTT.